One and the same sample provided the 22 T cell receptor beta chains below, sequenced in a study of graft-versus-host responses after intestinal transplantation. For these TCRs, the target antigens are not known. TCRdb's copy holds only in-frame clones and misses some; the assay was immunoSEQ multiplex PCR. The table lists 25,000 to 30,000 clones, around 76% of them singletons. The sequences come from unstimulated CD4+ T cells sorted from spleen or lymph node cells, collected before intestinal transplant. Receptor source: a human donor who received an intestinal transplant.

The J gene is TRBJ1-1, the V gene TRBV10-3; 7 bases agree with TRBD1. J gave up 6 bases and V 6 bases, and 4 bases lay outside the gene matches. The germline V gene has CDR1 ENHRY and CDR2 SYGVKD. The CDR3 is 12 amino acids. CDR3 in amino acids: CAIRDRWPEAFF. CDR3 in DNA: TGTGCCATCAGGGACAGGTGGCCTGAAGCTTTCTTT.

This chain joins TRBV7-2 and TRBJ1-4, with D unresolved. The length of the CDR3 is 13 residues. V gave up 3 bases and J gave up 8 bases, with 10 bases separating them. The V gene's germline CDR1 is SGHTA and CDR2 FQGNSA. CDR3 region: CASSLDPTEKLFF. For the CDR3, the DNA is TGTGCCAGCAGCTTGGACCCGACGGAAAAACTGTTTTTT.

The chain has TRBV10-2 and TRBJ2-3; TRBD2 agrees at 8 bases. Looked up from germline, CDR1 is WSHSY and CDR2 is SAAADI. The trim removed 2 bases at V and 2 bases at J, leaving 9 bases unmatched. The CDR3 length is 17 residues. The CDR3 DNA sequence: TGCGCCAGCAGTGAGGGGGTTGCGGGAGGTTTCACAGATACGCAGTATTTT. Translation gives CASSEGVAGGFTDTQYF.

The chain is built from TRBV11-1 and TRBJ2-7; either TRBD1 or TRBD2 may supply D (5 bases each). This CDR3 has 14 residues. V was trimmed by 3 bases and J by 2 bases, leaving 11 bases between them. The germline V gene encodes CDR1 SGHAT and CDR2 FQDESV (reference sequence). The CDR3 sequence is CASSFTVGPYEQYF. The CDR3 coding sequence is TGTGCCAGCAGCTTCACGGTGGGACCCTACGAGCAGTACTTC.

Only a few counts were recorded for this clone. The rearrangement links TRBV7-8 to TRBJ1-1; weak D call: TRBD1 (5 bases). This CDR3 contains 14 residues. V lost 4 bases and J 3 bases, leaving 12 bases between the germline ends. In germline, CDR1 is SGHVS, CDR2 FQNEAQ. The CDR3 region is CASSSAGADTEAFF. The CDR3 DNA is TGTGCCAGCAGCTCGGCTGGGGCGGACACTGAAGCTTTCTTT. Supplemented by reference TRBV7-8 and TRBJ1-1, the full variable domain reads GAGVSQSPRYKVAKRGQDVALRCDPISGHVSLFWYQQALGQGPEFLTYFQNEAQLDKSGLPSDRFFAERPEGSVSTLKIQRTQQEDSAVYLCASSSAGADTEAFFGQGTRLTVV.

V and J are TRBV7-9 and TRBJ2-5; no reliable D call. CDR1 and CDR2 (germline): SEHNR, FQNEAQ (reference sequence). The CDR3 is made up of 14 amino acids. Trimming stripped 7 bases from V and 1 base from J, with 13 bases between. CDR3 amino acids: CASTLPPIQETQYF. CDR3 DNA: TGTGCCAGCACCCTCCCCCCCATCCAAGAGACCCAGTACTTC.

The gene calls are TRBV1 and TRBJ2-2; the D segment call TRBD2 is taken from the table without a DNA check. TRBV1 is designated a pseudogene. This CDR3 region has 15 residues. The CDR3 sequence: CTSRDVETEHRGAVF. The CDR3 DNA sequence: TGCACCAGCCGAGACGTTGAGACCGAACACCGGGGAGCTGTTTTT.

This clone turned up a few times. This chain links TRBV2 with TRBJ2-7; D unclear. From germline, CDR1 is SNHLY and CDR2 FYNNEI. This CDR3 contains 14 residues. Trimming took 8 bases from V and 0 from J, leaving 14 bases between them. The CDR3 sequence is CASVLAELSYEQYF. CDR3 sequence (DNA): TGTGCCAGCGTGTTGGCGGAACTCTCCTACGAGCAGTACTTC.

The CDR3, as DNA: TGCGCCAGCCAGCCCCCCGGTGCGGGGGGGTCCAATGAGCAGTTCTTC. Translating it yields CASQPPGAGGSNEQFF. The chain combines TRBV5-1 with TRBJ2-1; 9 bases fit TRBD2. The CDR3 runs 16 residues. Germline loops: CDR1 SGHRS, CDR2 YFSETQ. J gave up 6 bases and V 7 bases, and 14 bases lay outside the gene matches.

V gene TRBV18 combines with J gene TRBJ1-5; no definite D call. Germline loops: CDR1 KGHSH, CDR2 LQKENI. This CDR3 contains 16 residues. V dropped 1 base and J dropped 0 bases, with 10 bases sitting between them. The CDR3 region is CASSPRRATSNQPQHF. In nucleotides, the CDR3 is TGTGCCAGCTCACCACGACGAGCCACTAGCAATCAGCCCCAGCATTTT.

This clone occurred a few times. This rearrangement joins TRBV27 to TRBJ2-5, with 9 bases fitting TRBD2. CDR1 is MNHEY, CDR2 SMNVEV, per germline (reference sequence). This CDR3 is built from 13 residues. V gave up 1 base and J gave up 7 bases; unmatched junction bases: 1. CDR3 sequence: CASSLLREGTQYF. CDR3 bases: TGTGCCAGCAGTTTATTGCGGGAGGGGACCCAGTACTTC.

The chain is built from TRBV4-1 and TRBJ1-5; unclear D gene. CDR1 is MGHRA, CDR2 YSYEKL, per germline. Deletions cut 4 bases from V and 4 bases from J, with 5 bases between. This CDR3 has 12 amino acids. For the CDR3, the DNA is TGCGCCAGCAGCCTGGAGAATCAGCCCCAGCATTTT. The encoded protein is CASSLENQPQHF.

The rearrangement links TRBV7-6 to TRBJ2-5, with 8 bases aligning to TRBD1. The CDR3 totals 15 residues. Germline V gene data show CDR1 as SGHVS and CDR2 as FNYEAQ. V shed 6 bases, J shed 0 bases, and the junction held 6 bases outside the gene matches. CDR3 coding DNA: TGTGCCAGCAGTTACAGGGGGTGGGACCAAGAGACCCAGTACTTC. Protein product: CASSYRGWDQETQYF.

The J gene is TRBJ2-1, the V gene TRBV5-3; D is perhaps TRBD2 (6 bases). TRBV5-3 falls under the ORF class, with uncertain function. This CDR3 comprises 16 residues. The ends were cut back, 4 bases at V and 5 bases at J, with 19 bases in the middle. CDR3 in amino acids: CARSLTAGWVHNEQFF. Written as DNA, the CDR3 is TGTGCCAGAAGCCTTACCGCGGGGTGGGTGCACAATGAGCAGTTCTTC.

This clone showed up just once. The V gene is TRBV4-1, the J gene TRBJ1-4; D not certain. V lost 2 bases, J lost 5 bases, and 18 bases lay in between. The CDR3 runs to 17 residues. Germline CDR1 and CDR2: MGHRA and YSYEKL. The CDR3 sequence: CASSQPTLGVRNEKLFF. Written as DNA, the CDR3 is TGCGCCAGCAGCCAACCTACCCTAGGAGTACGAAATGAAAAACTGTTTTTT.

The gene calls are TRBV5-4 and TRBJ2-1; D may be TRBD1 (6 bases). Looked up from germline, CDR1 is SGHNT and CDR2 is YYREEE (reference sequence). Deletions cut 0 bases from V and 1 base from J, with 8 bases between. The CDR3 consists of 15 residues. This CDR3 is CASSLDRASYNEQFF. The CDR3 region has the DNA TGTGCCAGCAGCTTGGACAGGGCATCCTACAATGAGCAGTTCTTC.

J is TRBJ1-4 and V is TRBV7-9; TRBD1 matches at 9 bases. Trimming removed 3 bases from V and 8 bases from J; junction bases left unmatched: 4. There are 14 residues in the CDR3. CDR1 and CDR2 from the germline V gene are SEHNR and FQNEAQ (reference sequence). The CDR3 DNA reads as TGTGCCAGCAGCTTCTCCGGGACAGGGGAAAAACTGTTTTTT. Protein: CASSFSGTGEKLFF.

This chain links TRBV10-1 with TRBJ2-1, with D possibly TRBD1 on 6 matching bases. The CDR3 contains 12 residues. The germline V gene has CDR1 WNHNN and CDR2 SYGVQD (reference sequence). V shed 8 bases and J shed 3 bases, with 8 bases lying between them. In DNA, the CDR3 is TGCGCCAGCGGGACAAACTACAATGAGCAGTTCTTC. Translated, it gives CASGTNYNEQFF.

The J gene is TRBJ1-2, the V gene TRBV14; no firm D call. Germline CDR1 and CDR2: SGHDN and FVKESK. V lost 1 base and J lost 0, with 9 bases in between. The CDR3 runs to 15 residues. CDR3 DNA: TGTGCCAGCAGCCAAGGTTTTTCGGCTAACTATGGCTACACCTTC. This translates into CASSQGFSANYGYTF.

V and J are TRBV5-4 and TRBJ2-1; D is perhaps TRBD2 (6 bases). The CDR3 has 15 amino acids. Deletions cut 4 bases from V and 7 bases from J, with 18 bases between. The germline V gene encodes CDR1 SGHNT and CDR2 YYREEE (reference sequence). CDR3 sequence: CASSPGTAPRNEQFF. The CDR3 DNA reads as TGTGCCAGCAGCCCAGGGACTGCGCCGAGGAATGAGCAGTTCTTC.

J is TRBJ2-5 and V is TRBV5-6; D possibly corresponds to TRBD2 (6 bases). The CDR3 runs to 15 residues. Trimming removed 3 bases from V and 1 base from J, with 13 bases in between. Looked up from germline, CDR1 is SGHDT and CDR2 is YYEEEE. The CDR3: CASSSGGVSQETQYF. The CDR3 DNA reads as TGTGCCAGCAGCTCTGGAGGGGTTTCCCAAGAGACCCAGTACTTC.

This chain connects TRBV28 to TRBJ2-7; a weak D match, TRBD2 (6 bases). The germline V gene encodes CDR1 MDHEN and CDR2 SYDVKM. V shed 5 bases and J shed 4 bases, with 15 bases lying between them. There are 14 residues in the CDR3. The DNA of the CDR3 is TGTGCCAGCAGTAAAGCGGGTAGGCAATACGAGCAGTACTTC. It yields the protein CASSKAGRQYEQYF.